This TCR beta chain was retrieved from a study of T-cell memory formation after mild COVID-19. Findings of the study overall: Certain responding clones were present in pre-infection memory, suggesting participation of cross-reactive memory.

TCRdb independently ran MiXCR on the 5' RACE reads; one entry per CDR3 protein. The table lists over 150,000 distinct CDR3 sequences, around 13% of them singletons, with approximately 3.4% in the top ten. This clonotype was counted a few times. The antigen remains unidentified. The CDR3 has 13 amino acids. In germline, CDR1 is MNHNS, CDR2 SASEGT. V lost 6 bases, J lost 8 bases, and 16 bases lay in between. This clonotype was obtained from a man aged 18 to 35 who had mild COVID-19 (a few samples of this study predate the infection). Cell type and time point are not known. Sequencing used PBMCs or a T cell subset sorted from them (not recorded which). The rearrangement links TRBV6-1 to TRBJ1-2, with no clear D. The CDR3 bases are TGTGCCAGCAGGACCGCTGGGGTTAAGGGCTACACCTTC. It encodes CASRTAGVKGYTF.